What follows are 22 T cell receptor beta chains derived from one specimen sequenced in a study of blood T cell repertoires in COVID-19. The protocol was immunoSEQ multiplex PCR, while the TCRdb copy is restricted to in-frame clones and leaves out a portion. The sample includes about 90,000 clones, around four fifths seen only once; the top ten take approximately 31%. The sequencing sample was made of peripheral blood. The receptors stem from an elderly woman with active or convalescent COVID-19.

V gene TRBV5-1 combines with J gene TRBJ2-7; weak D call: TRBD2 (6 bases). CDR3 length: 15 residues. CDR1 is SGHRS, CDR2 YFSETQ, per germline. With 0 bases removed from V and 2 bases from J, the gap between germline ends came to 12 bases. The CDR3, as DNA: TGCGCCAGCAGCTTGGGCGGTCGGGGGACCTACGAGCAGTACTTC. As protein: CASSLGGRGTYEQYF.

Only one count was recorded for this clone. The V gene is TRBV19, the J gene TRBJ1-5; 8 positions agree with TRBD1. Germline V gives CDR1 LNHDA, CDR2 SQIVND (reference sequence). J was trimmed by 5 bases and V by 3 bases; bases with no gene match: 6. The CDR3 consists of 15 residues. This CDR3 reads CASSMGTGKDQPQHF. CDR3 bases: TGTGCCAGTAGTATGGGGACAGGCAAAGATCAGCCCCAGCATTTT.

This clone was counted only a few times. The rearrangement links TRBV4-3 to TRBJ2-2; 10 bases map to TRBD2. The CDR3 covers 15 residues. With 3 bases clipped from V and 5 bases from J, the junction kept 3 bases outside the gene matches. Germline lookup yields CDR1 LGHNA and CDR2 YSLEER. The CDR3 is CASSHGTSATGELFF. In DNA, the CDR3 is TGCGCCAGCAGCCATGGGACTAGCGCGACCGGGGAGCTGTTTTTT.

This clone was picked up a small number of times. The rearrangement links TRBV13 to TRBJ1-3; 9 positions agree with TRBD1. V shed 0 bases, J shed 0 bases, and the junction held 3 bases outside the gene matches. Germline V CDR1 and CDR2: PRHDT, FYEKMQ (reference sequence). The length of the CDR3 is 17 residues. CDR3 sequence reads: CASSLGGQGPSGNTIYF. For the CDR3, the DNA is TGTGCCAGCAGCTTAGGGGGACAGGGCCCCTCTGGAAACACCATATATTTT.

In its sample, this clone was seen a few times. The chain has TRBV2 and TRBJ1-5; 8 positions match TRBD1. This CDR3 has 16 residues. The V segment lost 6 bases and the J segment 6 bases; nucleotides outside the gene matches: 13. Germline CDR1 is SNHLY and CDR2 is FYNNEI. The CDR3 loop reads CASRPAYRGIGQPQHF. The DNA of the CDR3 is TGTGCCAGCAGACCTGCCTACAGGGGGATCGGTCAGCCCCAGCATTTT. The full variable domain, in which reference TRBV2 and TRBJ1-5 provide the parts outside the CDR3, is EPEVTQTPSHQVTQMGQEVILRCVPISNHLYFYWYRQILGQKVEFLVSFYNNEISEKSEIFDDQFSVERPDGSNFTLKIRSTKLEDSAMYFCASRPAYRGIGQPQHFGDGTRLSIL.

As DNA, the CDR3 is TGTGCCAGCAGCTTAGCTTCGGGAAATAATTCACCCCTCCACTTT. Protein: CASSLASGNNSPLHF. The chain couples TRBV7-6 to TRBJ1-6; D is unclear. The germline V gene encodes CDR1 SGHVS and CDR2 FNYEAQ. Trimming stripped 0 bases from V and 5 bases from J, with 8 bases between. CDR3 length equals 15 residues.

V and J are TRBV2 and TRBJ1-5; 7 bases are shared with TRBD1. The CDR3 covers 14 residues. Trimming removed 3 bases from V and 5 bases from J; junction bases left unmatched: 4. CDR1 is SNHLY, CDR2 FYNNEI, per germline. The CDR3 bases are TGTGCCAGCAGTGAGGGGACAGATTATCAGCCCCAGCATTTT. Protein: CASSEGTDYQPQHF.

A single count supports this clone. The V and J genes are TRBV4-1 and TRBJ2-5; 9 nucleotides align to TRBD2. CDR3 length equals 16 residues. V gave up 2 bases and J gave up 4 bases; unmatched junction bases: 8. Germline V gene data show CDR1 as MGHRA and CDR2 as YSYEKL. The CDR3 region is CASSQQGRGGGETQYF. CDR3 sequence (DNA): TGCGCCAGCAGCCAACAGGGGCGGGGGGGCGGAGAGACCCAGTACTTC.

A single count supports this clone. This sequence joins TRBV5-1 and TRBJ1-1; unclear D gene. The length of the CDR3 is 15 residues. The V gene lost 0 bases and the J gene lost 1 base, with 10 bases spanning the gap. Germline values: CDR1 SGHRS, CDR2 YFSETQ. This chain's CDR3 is CASSLGVAGNTEAFF. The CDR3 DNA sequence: TGCGCCAGCAGCTTGGGGGTCGCGGGGAACACTGAAGCTTTCTTT. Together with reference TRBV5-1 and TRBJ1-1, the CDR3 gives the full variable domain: KAGVTQTPRYLIKTRGQQVTLSCSPISGHRSVSWYQQTPGQGLQFLFEYFSETQRNKGNFPGRFSGRQFSNSRSEMNVSTLELGDSALYLCASSLGVAGNTEAFFGQGTRLTVV.

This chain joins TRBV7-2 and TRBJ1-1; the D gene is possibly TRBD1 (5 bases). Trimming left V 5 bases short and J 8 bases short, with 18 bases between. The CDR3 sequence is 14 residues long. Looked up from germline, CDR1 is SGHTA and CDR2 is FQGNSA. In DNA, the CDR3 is TGTGCCAGCAGCACAGCGGGTACAGGTTCGGAAGCTTTCTTT. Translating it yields CASSTAGTGSEAFF.

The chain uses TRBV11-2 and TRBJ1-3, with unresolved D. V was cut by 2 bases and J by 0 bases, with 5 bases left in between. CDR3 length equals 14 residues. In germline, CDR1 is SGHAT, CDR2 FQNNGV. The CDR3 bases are TGTGCCAGCAGCTTATCCCGCTCTGGAAACACCATATATTTT. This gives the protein CASSLSRSGNTIYF.

This CDR3 reads CASSYGGTAGNTIYF. The CDR3 coding sequence is TGTGCCAGCAGTTACGGGGGGACAGCAGGAAACACCATATATTTT. The chain carries TRBV6-5 and TRBJ1-3; 7 nucleotides match TRBD1. Germline values: CDR1 MNHEY, CDR2 SVGAGI. V was clipped by 2 bases and J by 4 bases; unmatched bases: 5. The CDR3 is made up of 15 amino acids.

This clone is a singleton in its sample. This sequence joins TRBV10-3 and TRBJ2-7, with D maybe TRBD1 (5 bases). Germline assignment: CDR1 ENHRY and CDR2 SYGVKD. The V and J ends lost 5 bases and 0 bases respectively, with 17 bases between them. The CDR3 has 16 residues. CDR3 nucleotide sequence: TGTGCCATCAGTTCCGCGCAGGGATCGGTCTCCTACGAGCAGTACTTC. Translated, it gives CAISSAQGSVSYEQYF.

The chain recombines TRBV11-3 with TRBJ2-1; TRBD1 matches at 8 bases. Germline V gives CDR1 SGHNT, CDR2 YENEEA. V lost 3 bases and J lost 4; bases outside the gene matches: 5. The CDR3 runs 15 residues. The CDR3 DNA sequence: TGTGCCAGCAGCTTTAAACAGGGGGGATACAATGAGCAGTTCTTC. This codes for CASSFKQGGYNEQFF.

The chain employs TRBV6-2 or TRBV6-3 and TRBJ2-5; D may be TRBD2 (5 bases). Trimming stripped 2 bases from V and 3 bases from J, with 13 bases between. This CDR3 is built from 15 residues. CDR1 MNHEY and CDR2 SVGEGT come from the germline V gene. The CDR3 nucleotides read TGTGCCAGCAGTTACCTCTTCGGGGTGAAAGAGACCCAGTACTTC. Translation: CASSYLFGVKETQYF.

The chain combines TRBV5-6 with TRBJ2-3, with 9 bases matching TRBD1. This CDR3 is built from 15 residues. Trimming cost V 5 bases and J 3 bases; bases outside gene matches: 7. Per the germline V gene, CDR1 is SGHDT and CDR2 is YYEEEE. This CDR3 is CASSRLGQGTDTQYF. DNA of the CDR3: TGTGCCAGCAGTAGATTGGGACAGGGAACAGATACGCAGTATTTT.

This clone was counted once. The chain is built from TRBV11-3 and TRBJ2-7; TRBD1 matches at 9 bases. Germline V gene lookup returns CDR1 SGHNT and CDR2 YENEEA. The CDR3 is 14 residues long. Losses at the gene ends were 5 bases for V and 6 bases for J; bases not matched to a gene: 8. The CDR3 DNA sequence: TGTGCCAGCAGCCAGGGTCCGACAGGGGGCGAGCAGTACTTC. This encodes CASSQGPTGGEQYF.

The CDR3 protein is CASSPVARAVSGELFF. CDR3 coding DNA: TGTGCCAGCAGCCCCGTAGCGCGAGCCGTCTCCGGGGAGCTGTTTTTT. The chain links TRBV9 to TRBJ2-2; tentatively, D is TRBD2 (5 bases). Germline CDR1 SGDLS, CDR2 YYNGEE. The CDR3 consists of 16 residues. Trimming took off 4 bases at V and 6 bases at J, with 19 bases between the two ends.

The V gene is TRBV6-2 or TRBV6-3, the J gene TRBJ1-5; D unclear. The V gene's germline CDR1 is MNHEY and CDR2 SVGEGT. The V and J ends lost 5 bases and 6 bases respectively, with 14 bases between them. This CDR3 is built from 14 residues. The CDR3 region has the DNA TGTGCCAGCAGTCTTGGTCCGGTCGGTCAGCCCCAGCATTTT. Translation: CASSLGPVGQPQHF.

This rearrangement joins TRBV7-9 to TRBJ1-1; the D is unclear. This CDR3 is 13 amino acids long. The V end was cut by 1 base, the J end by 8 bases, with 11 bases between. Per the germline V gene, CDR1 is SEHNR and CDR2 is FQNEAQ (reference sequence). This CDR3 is CASSLGPTPEAFF. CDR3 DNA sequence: TGTGCCAGCAGCTTAGGTCCTACTCCGGAAGCTTTCTTT.

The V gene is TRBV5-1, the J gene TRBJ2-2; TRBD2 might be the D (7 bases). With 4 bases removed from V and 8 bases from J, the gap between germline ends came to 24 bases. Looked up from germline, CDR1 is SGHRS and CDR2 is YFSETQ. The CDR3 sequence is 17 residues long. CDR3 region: CASSPRGAGAPGGELFF. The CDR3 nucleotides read TGCGCCAGCAGCCCCCGGGGGGCGGGGGCCCCAGGAGGGGAGCTGTTTTTT.

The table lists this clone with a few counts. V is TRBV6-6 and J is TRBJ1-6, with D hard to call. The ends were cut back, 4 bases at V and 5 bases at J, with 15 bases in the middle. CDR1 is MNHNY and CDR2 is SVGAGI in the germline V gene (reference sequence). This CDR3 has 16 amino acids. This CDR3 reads CASSSEGGGNNSPLHF. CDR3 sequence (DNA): TGTGCCAGCAGTTCCGAAGGTGGAGGAAATAATTCACCCCTCCACTTT.